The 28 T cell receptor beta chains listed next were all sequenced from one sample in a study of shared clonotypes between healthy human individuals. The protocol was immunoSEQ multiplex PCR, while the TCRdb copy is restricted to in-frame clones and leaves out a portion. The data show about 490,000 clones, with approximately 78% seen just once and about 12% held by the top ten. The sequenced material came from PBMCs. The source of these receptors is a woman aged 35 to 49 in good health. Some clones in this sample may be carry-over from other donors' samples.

For the CDR3, the DNA is TGCGCCAGCAGCTTGGTCCCGGGCCGTGGACAAGAGACCCAGTACTTC. It codes for CASSLVPGRGQETQYF. This chain links TRBV5-1 with TRBJ2-5; unclear D gene. Trimming pared 0 bases from V and 2 bases from J, leaving 14 bases between. The CDR3 extends over 16 amino acids. Germline V CDR1 and CDR2: SGHRS, YFSETQ.

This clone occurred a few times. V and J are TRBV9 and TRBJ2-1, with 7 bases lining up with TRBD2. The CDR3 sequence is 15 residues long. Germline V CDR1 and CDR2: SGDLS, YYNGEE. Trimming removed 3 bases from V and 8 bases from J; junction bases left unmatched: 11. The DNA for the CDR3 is TGTGCCAGCAGCGGAGGTCGTGGGAGGGCCGATGAGCAGTTCTTC. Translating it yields CASSGGRGRADEQFF.

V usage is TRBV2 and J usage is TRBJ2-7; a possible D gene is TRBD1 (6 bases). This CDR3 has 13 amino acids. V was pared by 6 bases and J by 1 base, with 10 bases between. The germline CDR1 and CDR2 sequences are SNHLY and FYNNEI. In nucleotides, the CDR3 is TGTGCCAGCAGCCCAGACAGGTCCTACGAGCAGTACTTC. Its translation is CASSPDRSYEQYF.

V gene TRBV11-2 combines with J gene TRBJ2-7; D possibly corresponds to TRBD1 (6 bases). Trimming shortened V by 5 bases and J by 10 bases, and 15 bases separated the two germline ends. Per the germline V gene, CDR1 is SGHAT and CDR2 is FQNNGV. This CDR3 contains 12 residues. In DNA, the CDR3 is TGTGCCAGCAGCCCGGGACAAGGGGTCCAGTACTTC. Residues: CASSPGQGVQYF.

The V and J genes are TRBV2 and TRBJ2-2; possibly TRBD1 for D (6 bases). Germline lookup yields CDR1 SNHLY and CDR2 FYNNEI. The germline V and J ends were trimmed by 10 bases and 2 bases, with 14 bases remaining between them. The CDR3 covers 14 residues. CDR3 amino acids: CATKTGRNTGELFF. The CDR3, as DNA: TGTGCCACCAAGACAGGTCGTAACACCGGGGAGCTGTTTTTT.

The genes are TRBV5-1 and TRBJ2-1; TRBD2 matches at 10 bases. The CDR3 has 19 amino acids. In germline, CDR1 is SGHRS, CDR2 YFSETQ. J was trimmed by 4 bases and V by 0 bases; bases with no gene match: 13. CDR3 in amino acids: CASSLEGSSGGLIYNEQFF. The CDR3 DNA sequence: TGCGCCAGCAGCTTGGAAGGGTCTAGCGGGGGCCTAATTTACAATGAGCAGTTCTTC.

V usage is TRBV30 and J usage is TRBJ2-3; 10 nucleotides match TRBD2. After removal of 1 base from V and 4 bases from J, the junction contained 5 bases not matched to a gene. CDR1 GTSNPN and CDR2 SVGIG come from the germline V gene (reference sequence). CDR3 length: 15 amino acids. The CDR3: CAWSDGLAVADTQYF. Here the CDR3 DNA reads TGTGCCTGGAGTGACGGACTAGCGGTGGCAGATACGCAGTATTTT.

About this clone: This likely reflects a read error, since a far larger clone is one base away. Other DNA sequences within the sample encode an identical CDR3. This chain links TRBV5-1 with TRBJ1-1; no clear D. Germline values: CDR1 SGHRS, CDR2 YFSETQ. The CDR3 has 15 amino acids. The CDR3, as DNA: TGCGCCAGCAGCTGGGCGGTTGACGGCCTGTCTGAAGCCTTCTTT. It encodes CASSWAVDGLSEAFF.

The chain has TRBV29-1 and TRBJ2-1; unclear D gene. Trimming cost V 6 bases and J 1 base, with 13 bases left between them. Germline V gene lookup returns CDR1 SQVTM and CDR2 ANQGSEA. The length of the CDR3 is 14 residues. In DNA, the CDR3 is TGCAGCGTCGCCCGTGACTGGTCCTACAATGAGCAGTTCTTC. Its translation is CSVARDWSYNEQFF.

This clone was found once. CDR3 residues: CAWSTGIQPQHF. The DNA of the CDR3 is TGTGCCTGGAGTACAGGGATTCAGCCCCAGCATTTT. V is TRBV30 and J is TRBJ1-5; a possible D gene is TRBD1 (6 bases). V gave up 2 bases and J gave up 6 bases, with 8 bases separating them. CDR1 GTSNPN and CDR2 SVGIG come from the germline V gene (reference sequence). This CDR3 contains 12 residues.

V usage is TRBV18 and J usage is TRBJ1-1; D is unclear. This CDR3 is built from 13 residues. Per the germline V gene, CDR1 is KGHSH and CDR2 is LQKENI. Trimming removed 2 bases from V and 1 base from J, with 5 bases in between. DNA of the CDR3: TGTGCCAGCTCACCAGTACCGAACACTGAAGCTTTCTTT. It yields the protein CASSPVPNTEAFF.

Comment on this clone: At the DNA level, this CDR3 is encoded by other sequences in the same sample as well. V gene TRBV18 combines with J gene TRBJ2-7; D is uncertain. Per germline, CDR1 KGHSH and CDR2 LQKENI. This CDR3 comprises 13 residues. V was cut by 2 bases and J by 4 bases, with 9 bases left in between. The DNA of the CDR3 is TGTGCCAGCTCACCAGGTCAGAATTACGAGCAGTACTTC. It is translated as CASSPGQNYEQYF. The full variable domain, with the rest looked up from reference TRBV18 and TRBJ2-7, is NAGVMQNPRHLVRRRGQEARLRCSPMKGHSHVYWYRQLPEEGLKFMVYLQKENIIDESGMPKERFSAEFPKEGPSILRIQQVVRGDSAAYFCASSPGQNYEQYFGPGTRLTVT.

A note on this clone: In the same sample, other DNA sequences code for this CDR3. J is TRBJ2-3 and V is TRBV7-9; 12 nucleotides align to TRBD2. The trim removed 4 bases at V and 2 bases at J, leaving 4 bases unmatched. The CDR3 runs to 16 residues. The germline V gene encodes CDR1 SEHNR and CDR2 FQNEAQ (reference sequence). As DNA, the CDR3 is TGTGCCAGCAGCTCTGGACTAGCGGGGTACACAGATACGCAGTATTTT. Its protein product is CASSSGLAGYTDTQYF.

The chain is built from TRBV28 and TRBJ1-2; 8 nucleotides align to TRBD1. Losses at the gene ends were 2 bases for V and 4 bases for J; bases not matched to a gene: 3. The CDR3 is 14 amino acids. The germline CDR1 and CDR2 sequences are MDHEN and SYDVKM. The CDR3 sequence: CASSLQGAVYGYTF. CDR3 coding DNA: TGTGCCAGCAGTTTACAGGGGGCGGTCTATGGCTACACCTTC.

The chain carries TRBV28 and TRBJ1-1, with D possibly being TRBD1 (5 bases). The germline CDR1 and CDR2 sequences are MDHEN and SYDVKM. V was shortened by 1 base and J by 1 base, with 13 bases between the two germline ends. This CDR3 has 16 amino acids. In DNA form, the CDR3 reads TGTGCCAGCAGTTTATTCTCTTGGGGGGGGAACACTGAAGCTTTCTTT. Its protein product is CASSLFSWGGNTEAFF.

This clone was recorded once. This CDR3 reads CAWMYPLSYEQYF. CDR3 DNA: TGTGCCTGGATGTACCCGCTCTCCTACGAGCAGTACTTC. The gene calls are TRBV30 and TRBJ2-7; D unresolved. The CDR3 totals 13 residues. Germline CDR1 GTSNPN, CDR2 SVGIG (reference sequence). V lost 4 bases and J 0 bases, leaving 10 bases between the germline ends.

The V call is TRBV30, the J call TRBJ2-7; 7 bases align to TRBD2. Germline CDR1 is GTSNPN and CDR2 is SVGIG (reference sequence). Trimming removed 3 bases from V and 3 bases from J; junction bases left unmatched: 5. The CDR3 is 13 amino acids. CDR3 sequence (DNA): TGTGCCTGGAGCCGGGCTAGCGGCTACGAGCAGTACTTC. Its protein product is CAWSRASGYEQYF.

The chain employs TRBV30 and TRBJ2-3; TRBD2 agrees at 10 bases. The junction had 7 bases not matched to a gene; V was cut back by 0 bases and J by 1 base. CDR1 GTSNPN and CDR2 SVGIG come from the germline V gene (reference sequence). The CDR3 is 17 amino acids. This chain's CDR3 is CAWSVSSGSAGTDTQYF. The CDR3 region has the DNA TGTGCCTGGAGTGTATCTAGCGGGAGCGCGGGCACAGATACGCAGTATTTT.

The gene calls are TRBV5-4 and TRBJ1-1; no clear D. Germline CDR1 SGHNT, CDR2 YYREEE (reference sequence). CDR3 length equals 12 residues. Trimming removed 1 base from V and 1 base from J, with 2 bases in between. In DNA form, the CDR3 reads TGTGCCAGCAGCTTGACGAACACTGAAGCTTTCTTT. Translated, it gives CASSLTNTEAFF.

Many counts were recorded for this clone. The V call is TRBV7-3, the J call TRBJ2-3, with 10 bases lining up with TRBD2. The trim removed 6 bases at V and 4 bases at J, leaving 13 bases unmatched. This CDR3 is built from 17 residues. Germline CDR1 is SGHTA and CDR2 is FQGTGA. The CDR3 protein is CASSFLAAGGRADTQYF. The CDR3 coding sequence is TGTGCCAGCAGTTTCTTGGCAGCGGGAGGGAGGGCAGATACGCAGTATTTT.

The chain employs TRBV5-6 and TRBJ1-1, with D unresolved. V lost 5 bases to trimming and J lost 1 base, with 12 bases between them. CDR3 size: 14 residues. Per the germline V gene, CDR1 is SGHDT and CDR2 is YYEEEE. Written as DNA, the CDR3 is TGTGCCAGCAGTTTTGACCGAGAGAACACTGAAGCTTTCTTT. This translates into CASSFDRENTEAFF. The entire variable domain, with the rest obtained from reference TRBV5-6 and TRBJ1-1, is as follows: DAGVTQSPTHLIKTRGQQVTLRCSPKSGHDTVSWYQQALGQGPQFIFQYYEEEERQRGNFPDRFSGHQFPNYSSELNVNALLLGDSALYLCASSFDRENTEAFFGQGTRLTVV.

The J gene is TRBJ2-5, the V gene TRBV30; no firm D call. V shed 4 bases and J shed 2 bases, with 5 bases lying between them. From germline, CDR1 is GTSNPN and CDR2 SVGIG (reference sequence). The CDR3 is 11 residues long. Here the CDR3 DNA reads TGTGCCTGGACAGCTCAAGAGACCCAGTACTTC. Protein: CAWTAQETQYF.

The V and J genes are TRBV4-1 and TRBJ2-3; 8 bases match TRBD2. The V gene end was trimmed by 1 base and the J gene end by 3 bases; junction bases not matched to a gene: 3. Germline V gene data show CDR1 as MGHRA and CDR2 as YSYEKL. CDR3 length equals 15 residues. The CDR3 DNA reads TGCGCCAGCAGCCAAGGGGCTAGCGGGACAGATACGCAGTATTTT. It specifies CASSQGASGTDTQYF.

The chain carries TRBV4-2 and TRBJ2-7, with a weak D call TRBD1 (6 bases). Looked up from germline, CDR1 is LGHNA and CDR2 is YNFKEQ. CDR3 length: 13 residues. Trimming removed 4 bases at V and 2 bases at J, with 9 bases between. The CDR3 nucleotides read TGTGCCAGCAGCCCAGGACAGCCCTACGAGCAGTACTTC. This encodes CASSPGQPYEQYF.

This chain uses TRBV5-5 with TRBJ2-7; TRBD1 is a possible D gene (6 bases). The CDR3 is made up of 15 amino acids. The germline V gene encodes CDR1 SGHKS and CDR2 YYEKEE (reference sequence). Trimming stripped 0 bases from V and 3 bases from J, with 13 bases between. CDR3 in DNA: TGTGCCAGCAGCTTGGTGACAGGTTCGATCTACGAGCAGTACTTC. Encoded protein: CASSLVTGSIYEQYF.

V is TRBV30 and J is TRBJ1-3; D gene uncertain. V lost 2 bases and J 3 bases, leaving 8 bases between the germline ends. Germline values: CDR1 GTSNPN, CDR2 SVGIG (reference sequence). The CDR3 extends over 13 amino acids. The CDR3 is CAWSSGIGNTIYF. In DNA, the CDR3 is TGTGCCTGGAGTTCCGGAATTGGAAACACCATATATTTT.

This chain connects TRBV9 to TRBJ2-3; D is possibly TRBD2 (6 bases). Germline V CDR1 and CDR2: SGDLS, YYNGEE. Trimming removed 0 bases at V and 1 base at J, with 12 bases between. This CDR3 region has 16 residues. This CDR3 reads CASSVGVSGRTDTQYF. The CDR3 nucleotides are TGTGCCAGCAGCGTAGGCGTAAGCGGGCGCACAGATACGCAGTATTTT.

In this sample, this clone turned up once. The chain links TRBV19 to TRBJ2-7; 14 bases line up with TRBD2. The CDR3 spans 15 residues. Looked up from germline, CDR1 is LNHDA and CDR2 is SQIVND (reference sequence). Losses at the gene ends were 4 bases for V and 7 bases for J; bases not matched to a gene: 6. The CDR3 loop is CASSRGLAGAGEQYF. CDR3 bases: TGTGCCAGTAGTAGGGGACTAGCGGGAGCAGGGGAGCAGTACTTC.